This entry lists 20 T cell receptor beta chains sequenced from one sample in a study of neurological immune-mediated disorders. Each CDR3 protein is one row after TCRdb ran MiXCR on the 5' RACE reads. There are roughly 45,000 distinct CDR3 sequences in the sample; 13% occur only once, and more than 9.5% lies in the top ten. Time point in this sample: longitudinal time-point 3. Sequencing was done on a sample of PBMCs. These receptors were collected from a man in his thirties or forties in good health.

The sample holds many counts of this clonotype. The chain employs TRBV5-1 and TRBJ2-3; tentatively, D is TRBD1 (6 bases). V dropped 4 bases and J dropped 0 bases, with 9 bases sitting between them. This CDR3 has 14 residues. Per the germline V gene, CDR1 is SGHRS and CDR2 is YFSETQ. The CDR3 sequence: CASSIGQSTDTQYF. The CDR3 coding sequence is TGCGCCAGCAGCATCGGACAGAGCACAGATACGCAGTATTTT.

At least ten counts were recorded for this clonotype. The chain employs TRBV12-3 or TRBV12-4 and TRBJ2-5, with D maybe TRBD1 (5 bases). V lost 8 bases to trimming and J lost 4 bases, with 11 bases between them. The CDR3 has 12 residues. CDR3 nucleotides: TGTGCCAGCTCAGGGTACGGAGAGACCCAGTACTTC. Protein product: CASSGYGETQYF.

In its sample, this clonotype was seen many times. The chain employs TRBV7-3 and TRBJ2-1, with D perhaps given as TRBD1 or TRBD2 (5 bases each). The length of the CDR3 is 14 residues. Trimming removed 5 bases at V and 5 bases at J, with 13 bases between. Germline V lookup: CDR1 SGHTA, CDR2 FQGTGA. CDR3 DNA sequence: TGTGCCAGCAGCCCATCGAGGGGCAACAATGAGCAGTTCTTC. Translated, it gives CASSPSRGNNEQFF.

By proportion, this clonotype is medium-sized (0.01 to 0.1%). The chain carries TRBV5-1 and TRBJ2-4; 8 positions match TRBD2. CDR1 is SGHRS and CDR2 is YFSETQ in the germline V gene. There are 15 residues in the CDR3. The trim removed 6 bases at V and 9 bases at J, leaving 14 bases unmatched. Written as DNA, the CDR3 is TGCGCCAGCAACGGTCCGGGGCCCAGCGGGGGCATTCAGTACTTC. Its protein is CASNGPGPSGGIQYF.

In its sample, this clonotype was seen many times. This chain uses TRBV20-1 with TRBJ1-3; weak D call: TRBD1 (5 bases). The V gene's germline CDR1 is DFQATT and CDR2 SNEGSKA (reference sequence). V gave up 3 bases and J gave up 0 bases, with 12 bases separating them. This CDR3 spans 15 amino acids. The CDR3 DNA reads TGCAGTGCTAGCCCGGGGACGGGCTCTGGAAACACCATATATTTT. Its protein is CSASPGTGSGNTIYF.

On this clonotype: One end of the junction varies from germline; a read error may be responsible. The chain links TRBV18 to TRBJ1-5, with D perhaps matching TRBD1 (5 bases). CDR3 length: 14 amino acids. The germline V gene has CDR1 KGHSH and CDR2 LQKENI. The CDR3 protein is CASPPQGTNQPQHF. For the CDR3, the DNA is TGTGCCAGCCCACCCCAGGGAACCAATCAGCCCCAGCATTTT.

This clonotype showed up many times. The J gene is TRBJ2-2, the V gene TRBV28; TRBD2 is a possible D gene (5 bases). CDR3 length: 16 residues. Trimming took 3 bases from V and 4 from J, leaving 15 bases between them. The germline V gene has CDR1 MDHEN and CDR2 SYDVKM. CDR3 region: CASSLGSSFTTGELFF. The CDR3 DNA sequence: TGTGCCAGCAGTTTGGGGAGCAGTTTCACCACCGGGGAGCTGTTTTTT.

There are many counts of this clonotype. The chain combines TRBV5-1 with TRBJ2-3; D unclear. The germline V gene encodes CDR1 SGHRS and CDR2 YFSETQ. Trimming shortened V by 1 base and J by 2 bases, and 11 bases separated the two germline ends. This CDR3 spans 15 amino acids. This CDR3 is CASSLFVGSTDTQYF. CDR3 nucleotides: TGCGCCAGCAGCTTGTTCGTGGGGTCCACAGATACGCAGTATTTT.

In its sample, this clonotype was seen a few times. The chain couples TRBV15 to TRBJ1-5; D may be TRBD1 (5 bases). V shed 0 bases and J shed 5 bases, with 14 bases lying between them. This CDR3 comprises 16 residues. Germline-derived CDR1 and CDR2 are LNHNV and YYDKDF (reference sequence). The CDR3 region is CATSRDLPRGDQPQHF. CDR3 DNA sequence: TGTGCCACCAGCAGAGATCTCCCCCGGGGGGATCAGCCCCAGCATTTT. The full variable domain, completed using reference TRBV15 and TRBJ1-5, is DAMVIQNPRYQVTQFGKPVTLSCSQTLNHNVMYWYQQKSSQAPKLLFHYYDKDFNNEADTPDNFQSRRPNTSFCFLDIRSPGLGDTAMYLCATSRDLPRGDQPQHFGDGTRLSIL.

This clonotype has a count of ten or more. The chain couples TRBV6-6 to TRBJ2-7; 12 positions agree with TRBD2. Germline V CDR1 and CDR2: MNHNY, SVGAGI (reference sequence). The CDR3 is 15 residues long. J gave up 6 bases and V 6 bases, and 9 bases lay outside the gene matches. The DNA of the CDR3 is TGTGCCAGCAGACCACGACTAGCGGGAGACAGCGAGCAGTACTTC. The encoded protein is CASRPRLAGDSEQYF.

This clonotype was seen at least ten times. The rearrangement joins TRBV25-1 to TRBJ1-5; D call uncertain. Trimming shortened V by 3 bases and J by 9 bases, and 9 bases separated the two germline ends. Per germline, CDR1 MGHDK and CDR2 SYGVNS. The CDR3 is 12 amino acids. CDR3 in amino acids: CASSDPIGPQHF. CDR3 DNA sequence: TGTGCCAGCAGTGACCCCATTGGGCCCCAGCATTTT.

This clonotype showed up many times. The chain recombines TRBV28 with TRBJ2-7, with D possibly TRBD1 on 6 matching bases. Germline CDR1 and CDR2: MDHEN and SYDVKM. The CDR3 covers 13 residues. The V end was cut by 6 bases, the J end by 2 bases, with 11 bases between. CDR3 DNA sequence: TGTGCCAGCAGACCCGGGACACCCTACGAGCAGTACTTC. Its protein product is CASRPGTPYEQYF. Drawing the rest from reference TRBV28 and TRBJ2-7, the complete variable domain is DVKVTQSSRYLVKRTGEKVFLECVQDMDHENMFWYRQDPGLGLRLIYFSYDVKMKEKGDIPEGYSVSREKKERFSLILESASTNQTSMYLCASRPGTPYEQYFGPGTRLTVT.

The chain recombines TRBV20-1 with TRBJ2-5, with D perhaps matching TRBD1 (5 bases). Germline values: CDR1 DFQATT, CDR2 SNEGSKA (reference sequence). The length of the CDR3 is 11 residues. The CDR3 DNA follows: TGCATTGCCAGGGTGGGAGAGACCCAGTACTTC. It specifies CIARVGETQYF.

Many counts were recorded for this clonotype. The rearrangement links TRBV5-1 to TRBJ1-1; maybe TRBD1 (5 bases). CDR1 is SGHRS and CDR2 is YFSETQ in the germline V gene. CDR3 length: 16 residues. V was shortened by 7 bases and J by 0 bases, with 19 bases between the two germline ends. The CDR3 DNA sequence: TGCGCCAGCGGGCTTGGGGGAGGACCTTTGAACACTGAAGCTTTCTTT. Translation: CASGLGGGPLNTEAFF.

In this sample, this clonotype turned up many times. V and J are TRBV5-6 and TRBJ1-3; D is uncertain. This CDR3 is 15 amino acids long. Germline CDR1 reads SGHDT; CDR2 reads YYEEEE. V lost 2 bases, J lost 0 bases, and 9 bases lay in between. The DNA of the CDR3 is TGTGCCAGCAGCTTAGGAGTCCTCTCTGGAAACACCATATATTTT. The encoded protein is CASSLGVLSGNTIYF. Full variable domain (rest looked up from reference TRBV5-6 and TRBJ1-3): DAGVTQSPTHLIKTRGQQVTLRCSPKSGHDTVSWYQQALGQGPQFIFQYYEEEERQRGNFPDRFSGHQFPNYSSELNVNALLLGDSALYLCASSLGVLSGNTIYFGEGSWLTVV.

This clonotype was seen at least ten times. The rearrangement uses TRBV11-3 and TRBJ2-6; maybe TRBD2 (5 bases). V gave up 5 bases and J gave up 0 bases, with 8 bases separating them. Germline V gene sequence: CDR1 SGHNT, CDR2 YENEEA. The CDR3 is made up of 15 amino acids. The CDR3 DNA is TGTGCCAGCAGCCCCGGGGTCTCTGGGGCCAACGTCCTGACTTTC. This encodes CASSPGVSGANVLTF.

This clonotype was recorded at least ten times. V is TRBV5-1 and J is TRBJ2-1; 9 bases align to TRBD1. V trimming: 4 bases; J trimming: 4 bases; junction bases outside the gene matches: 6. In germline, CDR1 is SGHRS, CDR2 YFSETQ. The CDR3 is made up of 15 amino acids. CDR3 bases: TGCGCCAGCAGCACCGGGACAGGGATATACAATGAGCAGTTCTTC. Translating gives CASSTGTGIYNEQFF. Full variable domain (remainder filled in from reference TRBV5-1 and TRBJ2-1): KAGVTQTPRYLIKTRGQQVTLSCSPISGHRSVSWYQQTPGQGLQFLFEYFSETQRNKGNFPGRFSGRQFSNSRSEMNVSTLELGDSALYLCASSTGTGIYNEQFFGPGTRLTVL.

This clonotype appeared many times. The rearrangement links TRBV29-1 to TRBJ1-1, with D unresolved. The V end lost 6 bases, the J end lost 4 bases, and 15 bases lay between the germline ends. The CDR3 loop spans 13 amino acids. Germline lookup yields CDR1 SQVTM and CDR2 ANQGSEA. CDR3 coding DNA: TGCAGCGTCAGCTGGAGTACGGCCACTGAAGCTTTCTTT. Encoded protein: CSVSWSTATEAFF.

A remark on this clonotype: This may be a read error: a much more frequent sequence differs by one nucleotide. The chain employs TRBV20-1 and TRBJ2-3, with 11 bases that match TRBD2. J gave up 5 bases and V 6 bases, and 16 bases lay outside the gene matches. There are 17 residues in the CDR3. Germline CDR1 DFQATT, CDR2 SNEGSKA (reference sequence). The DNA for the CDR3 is TGCAGTGCCATGGGACTAGCGGCCCCCGGCCCCGAAGATACGCAGTATTTT. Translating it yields CSAMGLAAPGPEDTQYF.

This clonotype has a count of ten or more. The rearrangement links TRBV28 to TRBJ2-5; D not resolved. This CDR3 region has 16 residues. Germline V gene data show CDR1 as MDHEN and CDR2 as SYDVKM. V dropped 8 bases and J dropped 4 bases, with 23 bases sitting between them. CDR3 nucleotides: TGTGCCAGCTCGACCGGGCCTTTAGGGATGGGAGAGACCCAGTACTTC. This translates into CASSTGPLGMGETQYF. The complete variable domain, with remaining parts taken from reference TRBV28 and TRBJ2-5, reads DVKVTQSSRYLVKRTGEKVFLECVQDMDHENMFWYRQDPGLGLRLIYFSYDVKMKEKGDIPEGYSVSREKKERFSLILESASTNQTSMYLCASSTGPLGMGETQYFGPGTRLLVL.